The T cell receptor (beta chain) under discussion was sequenced for a study of T cell repertoires in cytomegalovirus infection. Study context: It was the public TCR beta signatures that indicated both CMV infection and matching HLA type. Study observations and caveats: CMV-specific HLA-C-restricted TCR beta clonotypes dominated the ex vivo response. Cumulative public TCR beta family frequency identified carriers of CMV plus the relevant HLA.

The CDR3 extends over 16 amino acids. V lost 0 bases, J lost 2 bases, and 13 bases lay in between. Germline values: CDR1 SGHNT, CDR2 YYREEE (reference sequence). TCRdb itself ran the reads through MiXCR, one entry per CDR3 protein. The sample includes 100,000 to 150,000 distinct CDR3 sequences, more than 20% of them seen just once. Details on this clonotype: No antigen is known for it.

The sequenced material came from PBMCs, sequenced either directly or after in vitro stimulation (not recorded which). The chain joins TRBV5-4 to TRBJ2-3; D ambiguous. This clonotype originated in a human donor in good health (CMV status not recorded). Some clones in this sample may be carry-over from other donors' samples. The CDR3 loop is CASSLGAPGFTDTQYF. The CDR3 bases are TGTGCCAGCAGCTTGGGAGCGCCAGGATTCACAGATACGCAGTATTTT.